This T cell receptor (beta chain) emerged from a study of blood T cell repertoires in COVID-19. Study background: From T cells, B-cell-depleted T cells, or PBMCs came the material, which was cDNA or gDNA.

This table comes from immunoSEQ multiplex PCR, and its TCRdb copy is limited to in-frame clones, with some not included. The table has 120,000 or so clones, over 75% seen once. This CDR3 spans 15 amino acids. The V call is TRBV21-1, the J call TRBJ2-3; TRBD2 is the table's D call and was not checked against the DNA. TRBV21-1 is a recognized pseudogene. The sequenced sample was peripheral blood. The receptor was derived from a man in his fifties or sixties with acute or convalescent COVID-19. The CDR3 DNA sequence: TGTGCCAGCAGCAAAGGACTAGCGGGCGCAGATACGCAGTATTTT. Its translation is CASSKGLAGADTQYF.